This T cell receptor beta chain was documented in a study of human T cells and chemical hapten exposure. A single record per CDR3 protein comes from TCRdb applying MiXCR to the RACE reads. The profile shows 350,000 to 400,000 distinct CDR3 sequences, about 6% of them singletons. This CDR3 spans 15 amino acids. Trimming stripped 0 bases from V and 6 bases from J, with 12 bases between. In germline, CDR1 is LNHNV, CDR2 YYDKDF (reference sequence). The time point denotes: patch test 2, 6 weeks after DPC sensitization. Described treatment: therapeutic diphenylcyclopropenone sensitization with weekly scalp DPC.

The sample was whole blood, taken in connection with sensitization to the hapten diphenylcyclopropenone (DPC). The origin of this receptor is a woman under 30 with alopecia areata. Some clones in this sample may be carry-over from other donors' samples. V usage is TRBV15 and J usage is TRBJ1-3; D may be TRBD1 (5 bases). The CDR3 protein is CATSRDRQRANTIYF. Here the CDR3 DNA reads TGTGCCACCAGCAGAGATCGACAGAGGGCAAACACCATATATTTT.